This TCR beta chain was recorded in a study of T cells in Graves' hyperthyroidism and ophthalmopathy. In the study overall: At the time of initial diagnosis and before any treatment, peripheral blood was collected. Study conclusions and caveats: Separating ophthalmopathy from stable hyperthyroidism was achieved by a 13 V-J model. Median prediction lead before ophthalmopathy onset was around 6.9 months with the model.

The V end was cut by 3 bases, the J end by 1 base, with 12 bases between. The CDR3 extends over 15 amino acids. Germline V CDR1 and CDR2: MDHEN, SYDVKM. At least ten counts were recorded for this clonotype. Antigen specificity is unknown. Diagnoses were made from clinical symptoms, serum measures (thyroxine and TRAb), thyroid ultrasound and orbital computed tomography. Amplified regions were TCR beta CDR3 sequences from RNA transcripts. First-round RT-PCR with HTBI primers amplified the TCR CDR3 region. TCRdb reprocessed the multiplex PCR reads with MiXCR, giving one entry per CDR3 protein. Here the sample spans 700,000 or so distinct CDR3 sequences, approximately 14% being singletons.

The TCR comes from a woman between 45 and 65 years old with Graves' ophthalmopathy. The V gene is TRBV28, the J gene TRBJ1-1, with D unresolved. The sequenced sample consisted of blood. The CDR3, as DNA: TGTGCCAGCAGTTTGGTTGGACTCAAGAACACTGAAGCTTTCTTT. Its protein is CASSLVGLKNTEAFF.